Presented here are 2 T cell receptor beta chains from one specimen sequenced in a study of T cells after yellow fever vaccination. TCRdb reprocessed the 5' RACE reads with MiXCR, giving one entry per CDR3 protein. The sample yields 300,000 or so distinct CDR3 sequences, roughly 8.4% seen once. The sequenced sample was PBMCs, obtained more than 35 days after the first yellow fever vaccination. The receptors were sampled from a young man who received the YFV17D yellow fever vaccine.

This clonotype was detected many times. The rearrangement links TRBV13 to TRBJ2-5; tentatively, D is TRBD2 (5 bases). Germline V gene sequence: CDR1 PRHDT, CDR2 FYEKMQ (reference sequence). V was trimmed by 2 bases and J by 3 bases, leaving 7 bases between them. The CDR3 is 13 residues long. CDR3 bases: TGTGCCAGCAGCTTATGGGAGAAAGAGACCCAGTACTTC. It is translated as CASSLWEKETQYF.

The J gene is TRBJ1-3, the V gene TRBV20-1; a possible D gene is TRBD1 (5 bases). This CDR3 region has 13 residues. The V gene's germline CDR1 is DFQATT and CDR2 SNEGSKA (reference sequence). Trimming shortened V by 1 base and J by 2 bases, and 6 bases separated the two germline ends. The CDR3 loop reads CSARARAGNTIYF. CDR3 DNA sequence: TGCAGTGCTAGAGCCAGGGCTGGAAACACCATATATTTT.